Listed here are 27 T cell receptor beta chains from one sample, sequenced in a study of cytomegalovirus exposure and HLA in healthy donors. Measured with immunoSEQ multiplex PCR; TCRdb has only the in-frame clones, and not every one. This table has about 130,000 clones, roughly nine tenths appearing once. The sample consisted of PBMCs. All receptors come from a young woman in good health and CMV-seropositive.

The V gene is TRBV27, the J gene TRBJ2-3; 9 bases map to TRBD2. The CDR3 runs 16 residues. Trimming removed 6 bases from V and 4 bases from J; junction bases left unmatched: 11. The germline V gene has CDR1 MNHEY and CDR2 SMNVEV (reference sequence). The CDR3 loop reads CASSPSAGTSPDTQYF. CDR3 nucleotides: TGTGCCAGCAGCCCGTCAGCCGGGACTAGCCCAGATACGCAGTATTTT.

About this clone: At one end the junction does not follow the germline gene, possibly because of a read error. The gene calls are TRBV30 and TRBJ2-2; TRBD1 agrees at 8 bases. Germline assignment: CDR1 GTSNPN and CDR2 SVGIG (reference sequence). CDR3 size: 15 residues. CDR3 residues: CARRTGRGFAGELFF. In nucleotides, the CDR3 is TGTGCCCGGAGGACAGGGAGAGGGTTCGCCGGGGAGCTGTTTTTT.

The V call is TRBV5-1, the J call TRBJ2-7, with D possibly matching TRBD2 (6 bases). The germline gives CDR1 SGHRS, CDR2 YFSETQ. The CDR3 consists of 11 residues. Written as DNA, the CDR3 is TGCGTACTGGGAGGTTGCTACGAGCAGTACTTC. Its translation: CVLGGCYEQYF.

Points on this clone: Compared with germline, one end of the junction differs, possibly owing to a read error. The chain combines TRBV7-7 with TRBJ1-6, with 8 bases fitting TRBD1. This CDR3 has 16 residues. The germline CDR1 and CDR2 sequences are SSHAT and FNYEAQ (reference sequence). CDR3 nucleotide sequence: TGTGCTAGCAGCGACAGGGGTCGTACCTTTAATTCACCCCTCCACTTT. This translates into CASSDRGRTFNSPLHF. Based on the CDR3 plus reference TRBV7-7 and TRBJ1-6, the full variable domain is GAGVSQSPRYKVTKRGQDVTLRCDPISSHATLYWYQQALGQGPEFLTYFNYEAQPDKSGLPSDRFSAERPEGSISTLTIQRTEQRDSAMYRCASSDRGRTFNSPLHFGNGTRLTVT.

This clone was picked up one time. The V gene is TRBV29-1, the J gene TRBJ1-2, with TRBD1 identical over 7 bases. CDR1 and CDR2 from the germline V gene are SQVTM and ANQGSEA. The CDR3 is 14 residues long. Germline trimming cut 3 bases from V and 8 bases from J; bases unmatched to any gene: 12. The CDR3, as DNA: TGCAGCGTTGACCCGGAGGGACAGCTACAAGGCTACACCTTC. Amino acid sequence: CSVDPEGQLQGYTF.

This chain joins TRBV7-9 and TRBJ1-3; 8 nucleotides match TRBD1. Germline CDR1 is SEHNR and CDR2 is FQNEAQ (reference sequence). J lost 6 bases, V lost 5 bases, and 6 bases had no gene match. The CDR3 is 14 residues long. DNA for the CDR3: TGTGCCAGCAGCCCCCCACAGGGGGAAAACACCATATATTTT. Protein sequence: CASSPPQGENTIYF. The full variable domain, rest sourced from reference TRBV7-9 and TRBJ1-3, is DTGVSQNPRHKITKRGQNVTFRCDPISEHNRLYWYRQTLGQGPEFLTYFQNEAQLEKSRLLSDRFSAERPKGSFSTLEIQRTEQGDSAMYLCASSPPQGENTIYFGEGSWLTVV.

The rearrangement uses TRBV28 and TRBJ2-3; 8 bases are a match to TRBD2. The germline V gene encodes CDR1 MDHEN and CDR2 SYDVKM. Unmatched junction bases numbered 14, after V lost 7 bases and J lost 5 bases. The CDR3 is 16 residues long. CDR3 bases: TGTGCCAGCACCAGTTGGGAAGCGGGGGAGAAAGATACGCAGTATTTT. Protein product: CASTSWEAGEKDTQYF. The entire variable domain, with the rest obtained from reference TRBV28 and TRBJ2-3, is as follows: DVKVTQSSRYLVKRTGEKVFLECVQDMDHENMFWYRQDPGLGLRLIYFSYDVKMKEKGDIPEGYSVSREKKERFSLILESASTNQTSMYLCASTSWEAGEKDTQYFGPGTRLTVL.

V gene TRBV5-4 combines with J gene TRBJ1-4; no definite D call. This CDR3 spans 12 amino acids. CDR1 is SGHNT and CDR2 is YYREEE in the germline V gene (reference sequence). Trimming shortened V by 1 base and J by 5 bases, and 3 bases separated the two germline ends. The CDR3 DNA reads TGTGCCAGCAGCTTGTCGAATGAAAAACTGTTTTTT. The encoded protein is CASSLSNEKLFF.

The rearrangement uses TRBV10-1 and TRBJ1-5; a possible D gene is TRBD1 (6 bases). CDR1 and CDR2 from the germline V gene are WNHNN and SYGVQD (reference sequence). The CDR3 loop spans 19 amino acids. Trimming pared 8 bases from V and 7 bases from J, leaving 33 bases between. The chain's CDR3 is CASASRRDTVLFPLQPQHF. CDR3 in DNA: TGCGCCAGCGCCAGCCGCCGGGACACCGTTCTCTTCCCCTTACAGCCCCAGCATTTT.

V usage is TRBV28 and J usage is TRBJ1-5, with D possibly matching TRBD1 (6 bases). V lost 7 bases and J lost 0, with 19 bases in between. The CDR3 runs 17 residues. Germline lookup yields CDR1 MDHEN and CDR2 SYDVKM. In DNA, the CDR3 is TGTGCCAGCATCCCGAACTCCAGGGGCTCTAGCAATCAGCCCCAGCATTTT. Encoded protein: CASIPNSRGSSNQPQHF.

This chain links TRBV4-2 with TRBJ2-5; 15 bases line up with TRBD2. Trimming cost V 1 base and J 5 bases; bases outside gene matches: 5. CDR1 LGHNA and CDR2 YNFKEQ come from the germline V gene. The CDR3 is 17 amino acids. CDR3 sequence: CASSQGTSGGAEETQYF. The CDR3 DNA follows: TGTGCCAGCAGCCAAGGGACTAGCGGGGGGGCGGAGGAGACCCAGTACTTC.

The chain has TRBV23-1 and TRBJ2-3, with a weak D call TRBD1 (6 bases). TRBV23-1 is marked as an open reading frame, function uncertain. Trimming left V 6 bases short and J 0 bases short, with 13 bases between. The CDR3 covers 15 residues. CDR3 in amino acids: CASRLWTASTDTQYF. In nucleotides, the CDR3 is TGCGCCAGCAGACTGTGGACAGCTAGCACAGATACGCAGTATTTT.

Here the CDR3 DNA reads TGTGCCAGCAGTTCCCGAGCGGGGGGCACAGATACGCAGTATTTT. Translating gives CASSSRAGGTDTQYF. V usage is TRBV27 and J usage is TRBJ2-3, with TRBD2 matching 8 bases. The CDR3 has 15 amino acids. V was pared by 4 bases and J by 1 base, with 4 bases of the junction left unmatched. CDR1 MNHEY and CDR2 SMNVEV come from the germline V gene (reference sequence).

The CDR3 reads CASSESRGEQFF. The DNA of the CDR3 is TGTGCCAGCAGTGAATCGCGGGGGGAGCAGTTCTTC. The chain recombines TRBV2 with TRBJ2-1, with 7 bases fitting TRBD2. The CDR3 has 12 amino acids. V shed 2 bases, J shed 10 bases, and the junction held 2 bases outside the gene matches. The germline CDR1 and CDR2 sequences are SNHLY and FYNNEI. The full variable domain, completed using reference TRBV2 and TRBJ2-1, is EPEVTQTPSHQVTQMGQEVILRCVPISNHLYFYWYRQILGQKVEFLVSFYNNEISEKSEIFDDQFSVERPDGSNFTLKIRSTKLEDSAMYFCASSESRGEQFFGPGTRLTVL.

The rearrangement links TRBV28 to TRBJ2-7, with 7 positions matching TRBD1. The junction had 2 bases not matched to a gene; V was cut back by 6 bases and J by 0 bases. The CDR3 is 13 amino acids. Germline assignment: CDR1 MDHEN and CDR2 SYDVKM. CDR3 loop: CASSWDSSYEQYF. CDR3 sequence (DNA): TGTGCCAGCAGCTGGGACAGCTCCTACGAGCAGTACTTC. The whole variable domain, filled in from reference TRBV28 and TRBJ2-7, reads DVKVTQSSRYLVKRTGEKVFLECVQDMDHENMFWYRQDPGLGLRLIYFSYDVKMKEKGDIPEGYSVSREKKERFSLILESASTNQTSMYLCASSWDSSYEQYFGPGTRLTVT.

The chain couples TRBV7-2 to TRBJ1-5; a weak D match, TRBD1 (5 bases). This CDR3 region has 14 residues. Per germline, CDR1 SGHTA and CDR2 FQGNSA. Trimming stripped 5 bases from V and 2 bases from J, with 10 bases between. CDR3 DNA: TGTGCCAGCAGCGAACCGACAGGCAATCAGCCCCAGCATTTT. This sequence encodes CASSEPTGNQPQHF.

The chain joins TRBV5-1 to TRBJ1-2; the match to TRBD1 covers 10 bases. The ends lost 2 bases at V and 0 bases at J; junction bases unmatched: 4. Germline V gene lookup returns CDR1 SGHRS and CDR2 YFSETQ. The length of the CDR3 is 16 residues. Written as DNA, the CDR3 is TGCGCCAGCAGCTTACGACAGGGGGCCACTAACTATGGCTACACCTTC. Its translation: CASSLRQGATNYGYTF.

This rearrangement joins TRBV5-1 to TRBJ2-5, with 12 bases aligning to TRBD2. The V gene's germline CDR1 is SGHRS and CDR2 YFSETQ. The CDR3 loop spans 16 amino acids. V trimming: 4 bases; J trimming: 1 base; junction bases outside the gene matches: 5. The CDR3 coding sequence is TGCGCCAGCAGCCTCAGACTAGCGGGGGCCCAAGAGACCCAGTACTTC. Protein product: CASSLRLAGAQETQYF.

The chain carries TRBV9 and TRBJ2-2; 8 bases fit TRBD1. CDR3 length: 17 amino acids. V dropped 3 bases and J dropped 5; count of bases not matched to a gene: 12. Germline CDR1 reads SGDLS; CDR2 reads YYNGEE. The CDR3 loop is CASSDPGRGRLTGELFF. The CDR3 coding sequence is TGTGCCAGCAGCGACCCGGGCAGGGGGCGATTAACCGGGGAGCTGTTTTTT. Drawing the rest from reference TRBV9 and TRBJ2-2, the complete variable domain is DSGVTQTPKHLITATGQRVTLRCSPRSGDLSVYWYQQSLDQGLQFLIQYYNGEERAKGNILERFSAQQFPDLHSELNLSSLELGDSALYFCASSDPGRGRLTGELFFGEGSRLTVL.

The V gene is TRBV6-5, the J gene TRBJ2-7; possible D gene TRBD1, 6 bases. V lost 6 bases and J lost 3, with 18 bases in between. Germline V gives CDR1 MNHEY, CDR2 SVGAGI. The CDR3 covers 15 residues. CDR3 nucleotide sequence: TGTGCCAGCAGCCCTGGGGGACAAACCAACTACGAGCAGTACTTC. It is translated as CASSPGGQTNYEQYF.

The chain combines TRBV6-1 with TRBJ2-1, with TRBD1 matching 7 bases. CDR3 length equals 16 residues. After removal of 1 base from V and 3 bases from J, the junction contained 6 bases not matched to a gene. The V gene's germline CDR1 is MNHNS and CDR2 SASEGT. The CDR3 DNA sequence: TGTGCCAGCAGTGAAGTATCGACAGGGCGCTACAATGAGCAGTTCTTC. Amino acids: CASSEVSTGRYNEQFF.

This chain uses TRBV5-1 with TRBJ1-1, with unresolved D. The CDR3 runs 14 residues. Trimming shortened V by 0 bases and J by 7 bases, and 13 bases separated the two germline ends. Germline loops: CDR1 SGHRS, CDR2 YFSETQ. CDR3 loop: CASSLGRPPYEAFF. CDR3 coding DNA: TGCGCCAGCAGCTTGGGGAGGCCACCCTATGAAGCTTTCTTT.

CDR3 amino acids: CASSFVQSYEQYF. Written as DNA, the CDR3 is TGTGCCAGCAGCTTCGTACAGTCCTACGAGCAGTACTTC. The chain combines TRBV5-6 with TRBJ2-7; D call uncertain. In germline, CDR1 is SGHDT, CDR2 YYEEEE. This CDR3 region has 13 residues. Between the trimmed V and J ends, which lost 2 bases and 1 base, there was a span of 7 bases.

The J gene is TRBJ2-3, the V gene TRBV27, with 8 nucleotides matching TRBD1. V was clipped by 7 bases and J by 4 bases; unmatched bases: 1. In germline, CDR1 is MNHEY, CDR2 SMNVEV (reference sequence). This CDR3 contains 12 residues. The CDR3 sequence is CASKQGADTQYF. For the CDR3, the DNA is TGTGCCAGCAAACAGGGGGCAGATACGCAGTATTTT.

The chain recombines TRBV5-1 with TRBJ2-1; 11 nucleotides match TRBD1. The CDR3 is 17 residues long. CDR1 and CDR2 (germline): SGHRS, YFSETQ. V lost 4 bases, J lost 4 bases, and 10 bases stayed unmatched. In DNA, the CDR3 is TGCGCCAGCAGCGTTTCACCGGGACAGGGGGGGTACAATGAGCAGTTCTTC. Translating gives CASSVSPGQGGYNEQFF.

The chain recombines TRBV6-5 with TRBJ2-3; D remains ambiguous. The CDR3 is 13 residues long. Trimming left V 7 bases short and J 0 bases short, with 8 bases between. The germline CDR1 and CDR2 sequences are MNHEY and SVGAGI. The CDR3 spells CASTYLSTDTQYF. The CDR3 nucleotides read TGTGCCAGCACCTATCTGAGCACAGATACGCAGTATTTT.

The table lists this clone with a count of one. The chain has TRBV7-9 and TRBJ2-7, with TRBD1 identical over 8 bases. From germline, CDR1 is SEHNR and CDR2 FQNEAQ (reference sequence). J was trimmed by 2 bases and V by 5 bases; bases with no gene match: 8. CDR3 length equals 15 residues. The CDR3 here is CASSPDRAGPYEQYF. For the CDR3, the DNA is TGTGCCAGCAGCCCGGACAGGGCCGGGCCCTACGAGCAGTACTTC.